The T cell receptor beta chain described here comes from a study of post-analysis software for immune sequencing data. Across the study: Relapsing-remitting, secondary progressive and progressive-relapsing forms made up the multiple sclerosis disease courses. Whole-study results and caveats: Clustering by F measure revealed strong co-clustering among samples prepared together in one batch. Multiple sclerosis was associated with a significant reduction in normalized Chao1 diversity relative to controls. Patients showed TRBV5-6, TRBV5-1 and TRBV20-1 among a few TRBV segments more frequent than in controls.

Unique molecular identifiers were carried by the TCR beta cDNA libraries. T cells numbering roughly 0.9 to 10 million yielded cDNA molecules that totaled about 500,000. Using its own MiXCR run on the PCR reads, TCRdb lists one record per CDR3 protein. The sample shows roughly 650,000 distinct CDR3 sequences, 59% of them seen only once. This clonotype was found a few times. As yet, its antigen is unknown. The CDR3 sequence is 15 residues long. The V gene end was trimmed by 5 bases and the J gene end by 3 bases; junction bases not matched to a gene: 5. This chain links TRBV12-3 or TRBV12-4 with TRBJ2-1; 9 nucleotides agree with TRBD1. This receptor was obtained from a girl aged 2 to 9 with multiple sclerosis. Sequencing input: blood. The CDR3 DNA follows: TGTGCCAGCAGTCGGTCGGGACAGGGCTACAATGAGCAGTTCTTC. Protein: CASSRSGQGYNEQFF.